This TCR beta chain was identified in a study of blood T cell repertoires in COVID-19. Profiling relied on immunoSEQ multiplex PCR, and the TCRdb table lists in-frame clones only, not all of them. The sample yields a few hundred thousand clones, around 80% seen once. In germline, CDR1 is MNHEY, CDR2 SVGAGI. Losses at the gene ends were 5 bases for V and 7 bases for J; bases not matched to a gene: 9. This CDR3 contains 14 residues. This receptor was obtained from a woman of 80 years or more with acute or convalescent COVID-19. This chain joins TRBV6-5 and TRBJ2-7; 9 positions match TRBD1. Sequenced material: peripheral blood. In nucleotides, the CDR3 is TGTGCCAGCAGTCCGGACAGGGGCTCAGGGGAGCAGTACTTC. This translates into CASSPDRGSGEQYF.